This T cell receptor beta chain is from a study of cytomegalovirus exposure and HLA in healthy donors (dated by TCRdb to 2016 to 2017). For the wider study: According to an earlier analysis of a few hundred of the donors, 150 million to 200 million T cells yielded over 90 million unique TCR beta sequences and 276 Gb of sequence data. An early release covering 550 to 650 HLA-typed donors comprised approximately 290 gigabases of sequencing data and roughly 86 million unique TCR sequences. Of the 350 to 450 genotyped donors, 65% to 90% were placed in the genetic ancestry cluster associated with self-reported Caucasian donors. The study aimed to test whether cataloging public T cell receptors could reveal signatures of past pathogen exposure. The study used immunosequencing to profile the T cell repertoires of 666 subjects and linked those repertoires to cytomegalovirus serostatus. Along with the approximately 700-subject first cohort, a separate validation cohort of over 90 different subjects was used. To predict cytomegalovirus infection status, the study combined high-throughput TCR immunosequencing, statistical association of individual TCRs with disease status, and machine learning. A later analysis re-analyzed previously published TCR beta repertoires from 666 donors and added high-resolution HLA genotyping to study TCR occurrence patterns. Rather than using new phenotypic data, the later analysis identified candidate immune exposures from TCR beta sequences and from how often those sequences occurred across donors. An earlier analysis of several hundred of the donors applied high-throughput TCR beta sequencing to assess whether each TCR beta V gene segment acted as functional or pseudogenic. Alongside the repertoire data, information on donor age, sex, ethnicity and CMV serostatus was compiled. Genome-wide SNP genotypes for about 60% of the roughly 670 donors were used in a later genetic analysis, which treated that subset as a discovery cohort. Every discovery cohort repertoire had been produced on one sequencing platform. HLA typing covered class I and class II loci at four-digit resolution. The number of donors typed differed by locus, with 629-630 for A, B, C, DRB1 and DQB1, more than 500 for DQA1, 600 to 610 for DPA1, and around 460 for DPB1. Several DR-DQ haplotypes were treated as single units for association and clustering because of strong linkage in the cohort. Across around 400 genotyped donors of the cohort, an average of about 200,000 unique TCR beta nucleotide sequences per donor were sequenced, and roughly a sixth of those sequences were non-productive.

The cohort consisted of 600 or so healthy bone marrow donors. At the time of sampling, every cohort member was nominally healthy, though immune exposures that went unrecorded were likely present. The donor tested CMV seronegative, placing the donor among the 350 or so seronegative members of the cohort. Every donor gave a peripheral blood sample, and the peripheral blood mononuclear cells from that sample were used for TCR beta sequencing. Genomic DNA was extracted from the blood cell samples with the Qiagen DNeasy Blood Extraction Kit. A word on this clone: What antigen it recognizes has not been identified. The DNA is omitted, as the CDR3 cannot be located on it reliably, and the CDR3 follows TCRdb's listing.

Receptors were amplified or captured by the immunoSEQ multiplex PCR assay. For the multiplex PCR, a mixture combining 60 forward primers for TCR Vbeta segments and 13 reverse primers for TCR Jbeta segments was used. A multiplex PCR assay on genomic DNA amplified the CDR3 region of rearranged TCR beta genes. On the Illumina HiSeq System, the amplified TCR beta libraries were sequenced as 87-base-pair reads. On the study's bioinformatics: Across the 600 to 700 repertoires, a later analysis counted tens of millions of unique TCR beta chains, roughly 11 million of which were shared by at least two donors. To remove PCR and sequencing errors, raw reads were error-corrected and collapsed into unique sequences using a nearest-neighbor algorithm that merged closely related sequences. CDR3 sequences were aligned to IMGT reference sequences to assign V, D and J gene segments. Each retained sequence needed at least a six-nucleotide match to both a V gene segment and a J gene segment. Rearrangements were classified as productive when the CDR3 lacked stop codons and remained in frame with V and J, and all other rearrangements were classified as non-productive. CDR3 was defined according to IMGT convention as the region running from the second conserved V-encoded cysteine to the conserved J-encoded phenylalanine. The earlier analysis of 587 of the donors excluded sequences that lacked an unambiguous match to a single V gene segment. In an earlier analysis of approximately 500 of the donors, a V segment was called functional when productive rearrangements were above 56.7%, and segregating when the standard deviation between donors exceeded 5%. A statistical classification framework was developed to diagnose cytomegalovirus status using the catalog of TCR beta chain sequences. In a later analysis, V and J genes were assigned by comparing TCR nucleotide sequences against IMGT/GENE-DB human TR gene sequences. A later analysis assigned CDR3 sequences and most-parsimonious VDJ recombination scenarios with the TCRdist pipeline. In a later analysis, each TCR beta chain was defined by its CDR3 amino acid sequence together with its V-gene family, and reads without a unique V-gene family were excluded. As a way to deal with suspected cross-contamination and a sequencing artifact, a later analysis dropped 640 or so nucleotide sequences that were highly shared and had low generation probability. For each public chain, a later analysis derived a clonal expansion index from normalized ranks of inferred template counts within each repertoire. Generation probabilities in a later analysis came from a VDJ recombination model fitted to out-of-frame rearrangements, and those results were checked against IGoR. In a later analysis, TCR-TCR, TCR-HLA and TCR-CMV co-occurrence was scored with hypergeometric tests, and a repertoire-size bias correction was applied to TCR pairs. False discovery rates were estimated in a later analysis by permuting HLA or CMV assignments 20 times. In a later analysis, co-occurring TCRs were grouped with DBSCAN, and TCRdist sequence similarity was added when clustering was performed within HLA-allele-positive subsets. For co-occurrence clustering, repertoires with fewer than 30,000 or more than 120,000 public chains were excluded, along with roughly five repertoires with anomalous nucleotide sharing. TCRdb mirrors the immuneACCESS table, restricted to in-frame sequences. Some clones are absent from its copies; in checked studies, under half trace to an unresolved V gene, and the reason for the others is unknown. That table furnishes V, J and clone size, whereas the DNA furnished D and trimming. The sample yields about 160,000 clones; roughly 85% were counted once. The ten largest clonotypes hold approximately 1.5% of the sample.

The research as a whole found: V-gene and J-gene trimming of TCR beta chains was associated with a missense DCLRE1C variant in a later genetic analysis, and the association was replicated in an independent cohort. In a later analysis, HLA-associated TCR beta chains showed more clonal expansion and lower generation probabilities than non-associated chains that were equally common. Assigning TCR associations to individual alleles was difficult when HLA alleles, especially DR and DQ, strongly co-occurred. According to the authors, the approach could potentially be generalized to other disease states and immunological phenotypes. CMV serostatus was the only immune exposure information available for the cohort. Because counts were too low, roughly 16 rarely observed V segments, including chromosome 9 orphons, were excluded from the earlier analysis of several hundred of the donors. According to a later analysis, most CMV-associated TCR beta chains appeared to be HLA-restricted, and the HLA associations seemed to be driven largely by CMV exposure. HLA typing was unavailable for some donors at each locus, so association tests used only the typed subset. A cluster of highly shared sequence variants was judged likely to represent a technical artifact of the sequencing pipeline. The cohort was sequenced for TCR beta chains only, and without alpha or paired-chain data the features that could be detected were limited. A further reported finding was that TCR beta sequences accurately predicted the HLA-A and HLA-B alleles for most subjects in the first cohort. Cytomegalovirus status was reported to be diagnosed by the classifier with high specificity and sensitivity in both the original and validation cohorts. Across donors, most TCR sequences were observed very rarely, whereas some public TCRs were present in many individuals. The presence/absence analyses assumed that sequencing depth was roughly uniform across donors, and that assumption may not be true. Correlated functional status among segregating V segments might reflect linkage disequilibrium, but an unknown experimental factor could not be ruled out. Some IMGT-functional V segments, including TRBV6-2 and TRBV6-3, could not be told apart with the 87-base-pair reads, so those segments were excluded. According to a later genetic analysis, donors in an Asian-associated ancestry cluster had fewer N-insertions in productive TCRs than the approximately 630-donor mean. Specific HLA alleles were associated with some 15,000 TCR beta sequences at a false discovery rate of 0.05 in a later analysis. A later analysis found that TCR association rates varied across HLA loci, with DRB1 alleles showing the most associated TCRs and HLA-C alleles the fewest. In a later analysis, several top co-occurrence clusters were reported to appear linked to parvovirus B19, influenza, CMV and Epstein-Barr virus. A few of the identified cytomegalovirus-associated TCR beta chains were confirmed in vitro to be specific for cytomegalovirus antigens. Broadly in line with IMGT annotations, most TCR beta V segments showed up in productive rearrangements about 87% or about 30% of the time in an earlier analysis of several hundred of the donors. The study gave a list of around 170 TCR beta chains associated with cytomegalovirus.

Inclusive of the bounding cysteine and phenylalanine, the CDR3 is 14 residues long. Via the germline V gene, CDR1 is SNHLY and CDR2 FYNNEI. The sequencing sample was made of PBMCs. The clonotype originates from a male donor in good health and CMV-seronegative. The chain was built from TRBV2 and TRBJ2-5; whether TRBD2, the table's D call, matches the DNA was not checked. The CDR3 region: CASILGRVSYEQYF.